This TCR beta chain was documented in a study of cytomegalovirus exposure and HLA in healthy donors. Researchers ran the PCR with 60 Vbeta and 13 Jbeta primers. Sequencing was performed with immunoSEQ multiplex PCR; in TCRdb, only in-frame clones are kept and a portion is missing. The sample holds around 77,000 clones, approximately 80% seen once. Germline V CDR1 and CDR2: ENHRY, SYGVKD. There are 15 residues in the CDR3. After removal of 6 bases from V and 1 base from J, the junction contained 7 bases not matched to a gene. Healthy bone marrow donors made up the donors. The chain links TRBV10-3 to TRBJ2-7, with 9 bases identical to TRBD1. The sequence came from a man between 35 and 55 years old in good health and CMV-seronegative. Sequences were obtained from PBMCs. CDR3 protein: CAIRMTGGTSYEQYF. The CDR3 DNA reads TGTGCCATCAGGATGACAGGGGGAACGTCCTACGAGCAGTACTTC.